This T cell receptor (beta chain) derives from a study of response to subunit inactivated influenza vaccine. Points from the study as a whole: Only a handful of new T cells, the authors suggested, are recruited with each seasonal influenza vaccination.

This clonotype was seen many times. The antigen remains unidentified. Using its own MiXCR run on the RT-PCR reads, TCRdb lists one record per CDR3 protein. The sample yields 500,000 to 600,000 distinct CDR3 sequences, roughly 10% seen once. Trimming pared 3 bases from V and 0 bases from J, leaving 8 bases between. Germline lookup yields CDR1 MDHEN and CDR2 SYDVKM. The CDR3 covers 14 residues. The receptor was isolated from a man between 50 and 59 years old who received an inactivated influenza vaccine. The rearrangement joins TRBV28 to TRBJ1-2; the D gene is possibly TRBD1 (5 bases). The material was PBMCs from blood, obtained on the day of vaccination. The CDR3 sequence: CASSLGRSNYGYTF. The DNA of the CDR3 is TGTGCCAGCAGTTTGGGACGGTCTAACTATGGCTACACCTTC.